This T cell receptor beta chain was retrieved from a study of blood T cell repertoires in COVID-19 (dated by TCRdb to the early 2020s). Some background on the complete study: Collaborator samples came from the United States, Italy and Spain and covered acute and convalescent phases of COVID-19. The prospective study material was composed of cDNA or gDNA derived from T cells, B-cell-depleted T cells, or PBMCs. Subjects who had been exposed to COVID-19, were actively infected with it, or had recovered from it provided the deeply sampled blood TCRbeta repertoires that made up the dataset. The repertoires were released in a freely available public database intended as a resource for research on the immune response to SARS-CoV-2. The samples were drawn from two sources: the first 160 participants of the ongoing ImmuneRACE study, and 1,000 to 1,500 subjects contributed by 6 global collaborators. Sample metadata almost always included a de-identified subject ID, COVID-19 status, age in years and sex. Where available, HLA class I and class II types were taken from metadata supplied by the sample provider and were not determined by assay-based typing.

Enrolling through a virtual design, the prospective study's participants ranged in age from roughly 18 to 89 years and lived across 20 to 25 United States geographic areas. In the prospective study, cohorts were assigned on the basis of participant-reported clinical history obtained from a screening survey and a study questionnaire. Each participant in the prospective study had whole blood, serum and a nasopharyngeal or oropharyngeal swab collected by mobile phlebotomists. Participants in the prospective study had the option to provide additional blood draws and questionnaires over an approximately 2-month period. Prospective study blood samples were shipped either frozen or at room temperature before DNA extraction. Regarding this clone: No antigen is known for it. Per-base qualities were not stored, and no clone one base away is much larger.

TCRbeta CDR3 regions were amplified from genomic DNA using the immunoSEQ Assay, a bias-controlled multiplex PCR. Per the original workflow: The number of nucleated cells in each sample was estimated by amplification of reference gene primers within the assay. To quantify the absolute abundance of each unique TCRbeta CDR3 rearrangement, sequence reads were collapsed and filtered. Productive Simpson clonality was computed per sample as the square root of Simpson's diversity index over productive rearrangements. TCRdb carries this immuneACCESS record with in-frame sequences only. Its versions omit some clonotypes, under half of them owing to an unresolved V gene in the studies checked, with the rest unexplained. V and J calls and clone size are given by that table; D and trimming were obtained from the DNA. This sample lists roughly 220,000 clones; around nine tenths were detected once. Roughly 14% of the sample belongs to the ten largest clones.

V loses 3 bases of germline sequence and J loses 7 bases, and the interval between the two ends is 12 bases. Reading from cysteine to phenylalanine, the CDR3 counts 13 amino acids. Only the CDR3 DNA stays, 39 bases, in frame from base 1. Via the germline V gene (reference sequence), CDR1 is SEHNR and CDR2 FQNEAQ. The research as a whole found: The amount of clinical and demographic metadata varied by source and participant and was provided uncurated.

This receptor was identified in a woman in her fifties or sixties with acute COVID-19. The chain uses TRBV7-9 and TRBJ1-2; TRBD1 is a possible D gene, resting on 6 matching bases. The sequenced sample consisted of PBMCs or T cells enriched from blood (not recorded which). CDR3 region: CASSFEQGFGYTF. The nucleotides are TGTGCCAGCAGCTTCGAACAGGGTTTTGGCTACACCTTC.